This TCR beta chain originates from a study of cytomegalovirus exposure and HLA in healthy donors. CDR3 size: 13 residues. The germline CDR1 and CDR2 sequences are SQVTM and ANQGSEA. After removal of 6 bases from V and 3 bases from J, the junction contained 8 bases not matched to a gene. PCR was performed using 60 Vbeta and 13 Jbeta primers. Assay used: immunoSEQ multiplex PCR; TCRdb lists only in-frame clones, some missing. The profile shows around 140,000 clones, approximately 77% of them singletons. This clone was found a few times. The genes are TRBV29-1 and TRBJ2-7; 7 bases align to TRBD1. The source of this sequence is a middle-aged woman in good health and CMV-seronegative. The sequenced sample was PBMCs. The DNA for the CDR3 is TGCAGCGTCAAACGGGACAGTTACTACGAGCAGTACTTC. Protein product: CSVKRDSYYEQYF.